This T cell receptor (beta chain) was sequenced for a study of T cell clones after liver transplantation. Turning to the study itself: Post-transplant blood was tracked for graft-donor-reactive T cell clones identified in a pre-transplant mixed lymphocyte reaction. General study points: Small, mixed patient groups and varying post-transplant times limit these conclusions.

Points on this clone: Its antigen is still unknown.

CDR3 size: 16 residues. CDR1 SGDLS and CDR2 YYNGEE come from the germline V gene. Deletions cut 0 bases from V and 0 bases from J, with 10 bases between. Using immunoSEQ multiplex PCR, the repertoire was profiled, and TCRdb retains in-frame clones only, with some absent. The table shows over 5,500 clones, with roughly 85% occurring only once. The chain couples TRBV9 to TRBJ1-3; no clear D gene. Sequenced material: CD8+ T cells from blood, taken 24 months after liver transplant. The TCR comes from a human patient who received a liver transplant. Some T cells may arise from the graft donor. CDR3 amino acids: CASSVGSAYSGNTIYF. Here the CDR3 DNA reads TGTGCCAGCAGCGTAGGCTCGGCCTACTCTGGAAACACCATATATTTT.